This passage covers 29 T cell receptor beta chains from one sample sequenced in a study of control samples from healthy donors and cancer patients. Libraries were prepared by immunoSEQ multiplex PCR; TCRdb keeps only in-frame clonotypes and omits some of them. The sample records roughly 27,000 clones, around 90% being singletons. The sample comprised PBMCs. The receptor set was obtained from a man aged 50-59 years with lung cancer.

This clone was detected once. Other DNA variants within this sample encode the same CDR3. The chain combines TRBV6-5 with TRBJ2-2; D might be TRBD1 or TRBD2, each matching 7 bases. There are 15 residues in the CDR3. Looked up from germline, CDR1 is MNHEY and CDR2 is SVGAGI. The V end was cut by 9 bases, the J end by 6 bases, with 20 bases between. The CDR3 loop is CARGGAGGISGELFF. The CDR3 DNA follows: TGTGCCAGGGGGGGGGCAGGGGGAATATCCGGGGAGCTGTTTTTT.

The genes are TRBV28 and TRBJ1-4, with D perhaps TRBD1 (5 bases). Trimming took off 7 bases at V and 0 bases at J, with 9 bases between the two ends. CDR3 length equals 14 residues. Germline loops: CDR1 MDHEN, CDR2 SYDVKM. This CDR3 is CASTGGATNEKLFF. CDR3 coding DNA: TGTGCCAGCACCGGGGGAGCAACTAATGAAAAACTGTTTTTT.

J is TRBJ1-1 and V is TRBV9; a weak D match, TRBD1 (5 bases). Germline V gene sequence: CDR1 SGDLS, CDR2 YYNGEE. V shed 2 bases and J shed 1 base, with 6 bases lying between them. The CDR3 is 13 amino acids. The CDR3 DNA reads as TGTGCCAGCAGCGTTACAGGGAACACTGAAGCTTTCTTT. Protein product: CASSVTGNTEAFF.

The J gene is TRBJ2-7, the V gene TRBV9; TRBD1 matches at 8 bases. The CDR3 has 13 amino acids. Germline CDR1 SGDLS, CDR2 YYNGEE. V lost 4 bases and J lost 3; bases outside the gene matches: 3. The CDR3 here is CASSTGTGYEQYF. The CDR3 DNA reads TGTGCCAGCAGCACCGGGACAGGCTACGAGCAGTACTTC.

The chain combines TRBV7-2 with TRBJ2-1; 8 bases fit TRBD2. The CDR3 totals 15 residues. Germline CDR1 reads SGHTA; CDR2 reads FQGNSA. Unmatched junction bases numbered 8, after V lost 5 bases and J lost 5 bases. The CDR3 spells CASSTQRGPNNEQFF. DNA for the CDR3: TGTGCCAGCAGCACTCAGCGGGGGCCCAACAATGAGCAGTTCTTC.

The rearrangement joins TRBV7-9 to TRBJ2-2, with D possibly matching TRBD2 (5 bases). The CDR3 is 12 amino acids. CDR1 is SEHNR and CDR2 is FQNEAQ in the germline V gene (reference sequence). Trimming shortened V by 5 bases and J by 7 bases, and 8 bases separated the two germline ends. The CDR3 spells CASSRGNGELFF. For the CDR3, the DNA is TGTGCCAGCAGCCGGGGTAACGGGGAGCTGTTTTTT.

V is TRBV11-1 and J is TRBJ1-2, with no clear D. The length of the CDR3 is 13 residues. Trimming stripped 6 bases from V and 5 bases from J, with 13 bases between. Germline CDR1 and CDR2: SGHAT and FQDESV (reference sequence). CDR3 nucleotides: TGTGCCAGCAGAGGACGAGTGGGGTATGGCTACACCTTC. This encodes CASRGRVGYGYTF. The whole variable domain, filled in from reference TRBV11-1 and TRBJ1-2, reads EAEVAQSPRYKITEKSQAVAFWCDPISGHATLYWYRQILGQGPELLVQFQDESVVDDSQLPKDRFSAERLKGVDSTLKIQPAELGDSAMYLCASRGRVGYGYTFGSGTRLTVV.

This clone came up a few times. The V gene is TRBV19, the J gene TRBJ2-7; 12 bases map to TRBD1. Germline values: CDR1 LNHDA, CDR2 SQIVND (reference sequence). The CDR3 has 16 residues. Trimming at V came to 10 bases and at J to 7 bases, leaving 17 bases not matched to a gene. CDR3 DNA sequence: TGTGCCACCTCCCCCCCCGGGACAGGGGGCGCAGGGGAGCAGTACTTC. Translated, it gives CATSPPGTGGAGEQYF.

The CDR3 sequence: CASSLMDRPLNEQFF. The CDR3 DNA is TGTGCCAGCAGCTTAATGGACCGCCCGTTAAATGAGCAGTTCTTC. V gene TRBV5-4 combines with J gene TRBJ2-1; D uncertain. Trimming shortened V by 2 bases and J by 7 bases, and 16 bases separated the two germline ends. The CDR3 covers 15 residues. Germline lookup yields CDR1 SGHNT and CDR2 YYREEE (reference sequence). The whole variable domain, filled in from reference TRBV5-4 and TRBJ2-1, reads ETGVTQSPTHLIKTRGQQVTLRCSSQSGHNTVSWYQQALGQGPQFIFQYYREEENGRGNFPPRFSGLQFPNYSSELNVNALELDDSALYLCASSLMDRPLNEQFFGPGTRLTVL.

The chain's CDR3 is CASSIIPGEAFF. CDR3 DNA: TGTGCCAGTAGTATAATCCCAGGAGAAGCTTTCTTT. V usage is TRBV19 and J usage is TRBJ1-1; D not resolved. Trimming took off 2 bases at V and 8 bases at J, with 9 bases between the two ends. There are 12 residues in the CDR3. Germline-derived CDR1 and CDR2 are LNHDA and SQIVND (reference sequence).

This clone was counted between two and nine times. The gene calls are TRBV7-9 and TRBJ2-3; either TRBD1 or TRBD2 may fit D (5 bases each). In germline, CDR1 is SEHNR, CDR2 FQNEAQ (reference sequence). The CDR3 totals 17 residues. V lost 1 base and J 0 bases, leaving 14 bases between the germline ends. CDR3 loop: CASSLGISRDSTDTQYF. The CDR3 region has the DNA TGTGCCAGCAGCTTAGGAATTAGCCGGGACAGCACAGATACGCAGTATTTT.

This sequence joins TRBV3-1 (or the pseudogene TRBV3-2) and TRBJ2-7, with D perhaps matching TRBD1 (5 bases). Looked up from germline, CDR1 is LGHDT and CDR2 is YNNKEL (reference sequence). There are 13 residues in the CDR3. Trimming shortened V by 2 bases and J by 2 bases, and 7 bases separated the two germline ends. The CDR3 nucleotides read TGTGCCAGCAGCCAATACAGGACCTACGAGCAGTACTTC. It yields the protein CASSQYRTYEQYF.

V usage is TRBV6-5 and J usage is TRBJ2-7, with D possibly called TRBD1 or TRBD2 (5 bases each). CDR1 MNHEY and CDR2 SVGAGI come from the germline V gene. V was shortened by 7 bases and J by 4 bases, with 11 bases between the two germline ends. The CDR3 contains 12 residues. The CDR3 DNA follows: TGTGCCAGCAAGGGGTCGGGGTACGAGCAGTACTTC. Translation gives CASKGSGYEQYF.

The CDR3 protein is CASTDRRDEQFF. In DNA, the CDR3 is TGTGCCAGCACAGACCGGAGGGATGAGCAGTTCTTC. The V call is TRBV27, the J call TRBJ2-1, with D perhaps TRBD2 (6 bases). Germline CDR1 reads MNHEY; CDR2 reads SMNVEV (reference sequence). Trimming cost V 7 bases and J 8 bases, with 12 bases left between them. The length of the CDR3 is 12 residues.

There are a few counts of this clone. J is TRBJ2-2 and V is TRBV5-1; 7 nucleotides line up with TRBD1. This CDR3 spans 15 amino acids. Germline values: CDR1 SGHRS, CDR2 YFSETQ. Trimming cost V 4 bases and J 3 bases; bases outside gene matches: 6. The CDR3 DNA reads TGCGCCAGCAGCCAAGACAGGGTGGACACCGGGGAGCTGTTTTTT. Encoded protein: CASSQDRVDTGELFF.

The chain employs TRBV19 and TRBJ2-5, with a possible D match to TRBD1 (6 bases). There are 14 residues in the CDR3. Per germline, CDR1 LNHDA and CDR2 SQIVND (reference sequence). V dropped 4 bases and J dropped 4 bases, with 13 bases sitting between them. This CDR3 reads CASSRAGTPETQYF. The CDR3 bases are TGTGCCAGTAGTAGAGCCGGGACACCAGAGACCCAGTACTTC.

The CDR3 loop is CASSPAGIQETQYF. In nucleotides, the CDR3 is TGTGCCAGCAGCCCAGCGGGGATCCAAGAGACCCAGTACTTC. The chain links TRBV7-2 to TRBJ2-5; TRBD2 aligns across 7 bases. There are 14 residues in the CDR3. Germline V gene sequence: CDR1 SGHTA, CDR2 FQGNSA. V lost 5 bases and J lost 1; bases outside the gene matches: 4.

V usage is TRBV7-3 and J usage is TRBJ1-6; D may be TRBD1 (6 bases). Trimming took 4 bases from V and 7 from J, leaving 8 bases between them. This CDR3 is 13 amino acids long. The germline gives CDR1 SGHTA, CDR2 FQGTGA. The CDR3 is CASSSQGNSPLHF. CDR3 bases: TGTGCCAGCAGCTCTCAGGGGAATTCACCCCTCCACTTT.

The rearrangement links TRBV2 to TRBJ1-1, with no clear D. V dropped 3 bases and J dropped 0 bases, with 8 bases sitting between them. This CDR3 has 14 residues. Per the germline V gene, CDR1 is SNHLY and CDR2 is FYNNEI. The chain's CDR3 is CASSDTLMNTEAFF. CDR3 DNA: TGTGCCAGCAGTGACACCCTTATGAACACTGAAGCTTTCTTT.

This clone was counted between two and nine times. The gene calls are TRBV19 and TRBJ1-6; TRBD1 matches 7 bases. This CDR3 comprises 15 residues. After removal of 6 bases from V and 9 bases from J, the junction contained 11 bases not matched to a gene. CDR1 is LNHDA, CDR2 SQIVND, per germline (reference sequence). CDR3 region: CASSNAKGALSPLHF. The CDR3 DNA is TGTGCCAGTAGCAATGCAAAGGGGGCGCTTTCACCCCTCCACTTT.

The chain employs TRBV19 and TRBJ2-5; weak D call: TRBD1 (6 bases). Trimming removed 5 bases at V and 0 bases at J, with 10 bases between. The CDR3 length is 14 residues. Germline CDR1 is LNHDA and CDR2 is SQIVND (reference sequence). The CDR3 bases are TGTGCCAGTAGTTTACAGGGCGACCAAGAGACCCAGTACTTC. It is translated as CASSLQGDQETQYF.

This chain links TRBV5-6 with TRBJ2-1; D is possibly TRBD2 (6 bases). CDR3 length: 15 amino acids. CDR1 SGHDT and CDR2 YYEEEE come from the germline V gene. Trimming cost V 2 bases and J 4 bases, with 13 bases left between them. The CDR3 sequence: CASSFIGGDYNEQFF. The CDR3 DNA reads TGTGCCAGCAGCTTTATTGGCGGGGATTACAATGAGCAGTTCTTC.

This rearrangement joins TRBV18 to TRBJ1-2; tentatively, D is TRBD1 (6 bases). The CDR3 sequence is 17 residues long. Trimming removed 1 base from V and 0 bases from J, with 15 bases in between. Germline CDR1 is KGHSH and CDR2 is LQKENI. The CDR3 protein is CASSPLSQQGSNYGYTF. CDR3 DNA sequence: TGTGCCAGCTCACCACTGAGCCAACAGGGATCTAACTATGGCTACACCTTC.

The chain is built from TRBV19 and TRBJ2-3; D gene uncertain. The CDR3 runs 14 residues. V was clipped by 2 bases and J by 2 bases, with 8 bases between them. The germline V gene has CDR1 LNHDA and CDR2 SQIVND (reference sequence). This CDR3 is CASSIQADTDTQYF. CDR3 bases: TGTGCCAGTAGTATACAGGCGGACACAGATACGCAGTATTTT.

This sequence joins TRBV11-1 and TRBJ1-2, with TRBD1 matching over 7 bases. This CDR3 is 15 amino acids long. Germline trimming cut 4 bases from V and 0 bases from J; bases unmatched to any gene: 5. From germline, CDR1 is SGHAT and CDR2 FQDESV (reference sequence). This CDR3 reads CASSSYRGPNYGYTF. The CDR3 coding sequence is TGTGCCAGCAGCTCGTACAGGGGTCCTAACTATGGCTACACCTTC.

The rearrangement uses TRBV18 and TRBJ1-5; TRBD1 aligns across 7 bases. Unmatched junction bases numbered 7, after V lost 3 bases and J lost 2 bases. Germline CDR1 reads KGHSH; CDR2 reads LQKENI. This CDR3 is 16 amino acids long. This CDR3 reads CASSPSTGVGNQPQHF. For the CDR3, the DNA is TGTGCCAGCTCACCGTCCACAGGGGTTGGCAATCAGCCCCAGCATTTT. Using reference TRBV18 and TRBJ1-5 for the parts outside the CDR3, the full variable domain is NAGVMQNPRHLVRRRGQEARLRCSPMKGHSHVYWYRQLPEEGLKFMVYLQKENIIDESGMPKERFSAEFPKEGPSILRIQQVVRGDSAAYFCASSPSTGVGNQPQHFGDGTRLSIL.

The chain uses TRBV9 and TRBJ2-2, with D unclear. Germline V CDR1 and CDR2: SGDLS, YYNGEE. The CDR3 covers 16 residues. Trimming removed 0 bases from V and 4 bases from J, with 13 bases in between. The CDR3 here is CASSVGGLELTGELFF. CDR3 nucleotides: TGTGCCAGCAGCGTAGGTGGTCTAGAACTCACCGGGGAGCTGTTTTTT.

The chain employs TRBV19 and TRBJ1-2; no clear D. Germline assignment: CDR1 LNHDA and CDR2 SQIVND (reference sequence). The CDR3 loop spans 13 amino acids. V shed 3 bases and J shed 8 bases, with 13 bases lying between them. CDR3: CASSIGQTNGYTF. CDR3 coding DNA: TGTGCCAGTAGTATTGGGCAGACTAACGGCTACACCTTC.

The V gene is TRBV6-5, the J gene TRBJ2-2; D might be TRBD1 (6 bases). The CDR3 sequence is 15 residues long. The V end was cut by 6 bases, the J end by 1 base, with 12 bases between. Germline V gene data show CDR1 as MNHEY and CDR2 as SVGAGI. The CDR3: CASRPPTGNTGELFF. DNA of the CDR3: TGTGCCAGCAGGCCACCGACAGGGAACACCGGGGAGCTGTTTTTT.